Listed below are T cell receptor beta chains from one sample, sequenced in a study of T-cell reconstitution after alpha-beta-depleted transplantation in children. One entry per CDR3 protein, called by TCRdb with MiXCR from the PCR reads. The sample carries about 170,000 distinct CDR3 sequences, roughly 10% recorded once. The source was PBMCs, collected before TCRalphabeta/CD19-depleted stem cell transplant. These receptors originate from a boy aged 2 to 10 with acute myeloid leukemia, due to receive a stem cell transplant. The CDR3 runs from the conserved cysteine through the conserved F or W. Fields, in order: V gene, J gene, clone size, D gene, CDR3 DNA, CDR3 protein. D genes are given only for firm matches. Not all rows give a size; the values are once, few, many and, for expanded clones, a class.

TRBV20-1	TRBJ2-3	many	.	TGCAGTGCTAGAGGGGACCGCGGACGGGAAGATACGCAGTATTTT	CSARGDRGREDTQYF
TRBV15	TRBJ2-2	.	.	TGTGCCACCAGCAGAGATCTAGCCGGGGAGCTGTTTTTT	CATSRDLAGELFF
TRBV14	TRBJ2-2	many	.	TGTGCCAGCAGCCAAGATGGATACAGGGTGAACACCGGGGAGCTGTTTTTT	CASSQDGYRVNTGELFF
TRBV5-6	TRBJ2-1	many	TRBD2	TGTGCCAGCAGCTCAACGGGACTAGCGGTTGAGCAGTTCTTC	CASSSTGLAVEQFF
TRBV5-8	TRBJ1-1	many	TRBD1	TGTGCCAGCAGCCCCTGGGGACAGGGGGTGACGTCCACTGAAGCTTTCTTT	CASSPWGQGVTSTEAFF
TRBV5-1	TRBJ1-2	once	.	TGCGCCAGCAGCCCGGTGGCTGACTATGGCTACACCTTC	CASSPVADYGYTF
TRBV5-1	TRBJ2-7	many	.	TGCGCCAGCAGCTTGGCCGAGAGGGAGTTCAACGAGCAGTACTTC	CASSLAEREFNEQYF
TRBV15	TRBJ1-1	many	.	TGTGCCACCCGTGGGAGGGGCGAGGGCTCTGAAGCTTTCTTT	CATRGRGEGSEAFF
TRBV11-2	TRBJ2-1	few	.	TGTGCCAGCAGCTTCCAAGCAGTCGGGGATCCCTACAATGAGCAGTTCTTC	CASSFQAVGDPYNEQFF
TRBV5-1	TRBJ2-1	many	.	TGCGCCAGCAGCTTACCTCGCCGCCTACAGCTCGTTCCTCACAATGAGCAGTTCTTC	CASSLPRRLQLVPHNEQFF
TRBV30	TRBJ1-5	many	.	TGTGCCTGGAGTGTTGGTCAGCCCCAGCATTTT	CAWSVGQPQHF
TRBV5-1	TRBJ2-1	many	TRBD2	TGCGCCAGCAGCCTTCGACTAGCGGAGTACAATGAGCAGTTCTTC	CASSLRLAEYNEQFF
TRBV2	TRBJ1-1	.	.	TGTGCCAGCAGCCCGTTTTTGAGGAACACTGAAGCTTTCTTT	CASSPFLRNTEAFF
TRBV6-5	TRBJ1-2	many	.	TGTGCCAGCAGTTGGCACGACGGCGGAGGTGGCTACACCTTC	CASSWHDGGGGYTF
TRBV20-1	TRBJ2-1	many	TRBD2	TGCAGTGCTAGCCCGACTAGTGGGAGGGTGGGGAATGAGCAGTTCTTC	CSASPTSGRVGNEQFF
TRBV5-5	TRBJ2-5	many	.	TGTGCCAGCAGCTTGGTGCCAGGGAACCCCCTCCAAGAGACCCAGTACTTC	CASSLVPGNPLQETQYF
TRBV20-1	TRBJ1-2	many	.	TGCAGTGCTAGCCCAGGGATTAACTATGGCTACACCTTC	CSASPGINYGYTF
TRBV11-2	TRBJ2-4	many	TRBD2	TGTGCCAGCAGCTGGGGACTAGCGGGGGGCCCCCAGATTCAGTGCTTC	CASSWGLAGGPQIQCF
TRBV4-1	TRBJ2-1	once	.	TGCGCCGCTGGCCGGAATGAGCAGTTCTTC	CAAGRNEQFF
TRBV12-3/TRBV12-4	TRBJ2-5	many	TRBD1	TGTGCCAGCAGTTCCGTTGACAGGGTAGGAGAGACCCAGTACTTC	CASSSVDRVGETQYF
TRBV6-5	TRBJ2-2	many	.	TGTGCCAGCAGTTACTCACTAGCCACCGGGGAGCTGTTTTTT	CASSYSLATGELFF
TRBV5-6	TRBJ2-1	many	.	TGTGCCAGCAGCTCGGTAGGACCATCGATGTATGAGCAGTTCTTC	CASSSVGPSMYEQFF
TRBV2	TRBJ2-1	.	TRBD2	TGTGCCTGCTGTTTGGGGACAGGGACTAGCGGGAGAGGCAATGAGCAGTTCTTC	CACCLGTGTSGRGNEQFF
TRBV5-1	TRBJ2-1	many	TRBD2	TGCGCCAGCAGCTTGACTAGCGAACCCCACAATGAGCAGTTCTTC	CASSLTSEPHNEQFF
TRBV12-3/TRBV12-4	TRBJ2-6	many	.	TGTGCCAGCGCACCGATCTCTGGGGCCAACGTCCTGACTTTC	CASAPISGANVLTF
TRBV3-1	TRBJ1-2	many	TRBD1	TGTGCCAGCGGGACAGGGAACTATGGCTACACCTTC	CASGTGNYGYTF
TRBV5-6	TRBJ2-3	many	.	TGTGCCAGCAGTGCGAGACTAGGATGGTCAGATACGCAGTATTTT	CASSARLGWSDTQYF
TRBV18	TRBJ2-5	few	.	TGTGCCAGCTCACCGCAGACAATGTACCAAGAGACCCAGTACTTC	CASSPQTMYQETQYF
TRBV20-1	TRBJ2-2	many	.	TGCAGTGCTAGGAGGGCCGGGCGGGGCACCGGGGAGCTGTTTTTT	CSARRAGRGTGELFF
TRBV10-3	TRBJ1-1	many	.	TGTGCCATCAGAGGACAAAACACTGAAGCTTTCTTT	CAIRGQNTEAFF
TRBV20-1	TRBJ2-3	many	.	TGCAGTGCCGTCAGGGAAAGGAAAACGCAGTATTTT	CSAVRERKTQYF
TRBV4-1	TRBJ2-5	many	.	TGCGCCAGCAGCCAGGCTACAGCAACTGAAGAGACCCAGTACTTC	CASSQATATEETQYF
TRBV24-1	TRBJ2-1	many	.	TGTGCCACCAGTGATTTGAGCGCTGAGCAGTTCTTC	CATSDLSAEQFF
TRBV5-6	TRBJ2-5	many	TRBD2	TGTGCCAGCAGCGTGACTAGCGGGAGTGGGACCCAGTACTTC	CASSVTSGSGTQYF
TRBV3-1	TRBJ1-5	.	.	TGTGCCAGCTGCGCCCGGGGGGCGACTCATAGCAATCAGCCCCAGCATTTT	CASCARGATHSNQPQHF
TRBV7-3	TRBJ2-2	many	.	TGTGCCAGCAGCCCGCAAGGGGCCTCTCGGGGGGAGCTGTTTTTT	CASSPQGASRGELFF
TRBV23-1	TRBJ2-6	.	TRBD1	TGCGCCAGCAGACGAGGACAGGCTGAACGCTTCTACTCTGGGGCCAACGTCCTGACTTTC	CASRRGQAERFYSGANVLTF
TRBV7-9	TRBJ2-3	many	.	TGTGCCAGCAGCTTAGCCGGACTAACAGATACGCAGTATTTT	CASSLAGLTDTQYF
TRBV6-5	TRBJ2-3	many	.	TGTGCCAGCAGTTACTCGATCGGGCAACGTACGCAGTATTTT	CASSYSIGQRTQYF
TRBV14	TRBJ2-2	many	.	TGTGCCAGCAGCCAAACTATGCGGGCGAACACCGGGGAGCTGTTTTTT	CASSQTMRANTGELFF